Listed below are T cell receptor beta chains from one sample, sequenced in a study of control samples from healthy donors and cancer patients. The method was immunoSEQ multiplex PCR; TCRdb's version includes in-frame clones alone and lacks a portion of them. There are some 250,000 clones in the sample; approximately 80% occur only once, and roughly 15% lies in the top ten. Material for sequencing was PBMCs. The origin of the receptors is a woman aged 55-75 years with lung cancer. CDR3s include the opening cysteine and the closing phenylalanine or tryptophan. The order of the fields is D gene, V gene, J gene, clone size, CDR3 DNA, CDR3 protein. A D gene is named only where the DNA matches it firmly. Only some rows state a clone size, as once, few, many or a class for expanded clones.

d_gene: -
v_gene: TRBV29-1
j_gene: TRBJ2-5
abundance: -
CDR3nt: TGCAGCGTTACTCAGGGTCCAGAGACCCAGTACTTC
CDR3aa: CSVTQGPETQYF

d_gene: -
v_gene: TRBV5-1
j_gene: TRBJ1-2
abundance: -
CDR3nt: TGCGCCAGCAGCCTCTTCTCCCCCGGGGCGACTAACTATGGCTACACCTTC
CDR3aa: CASSLFSPGATNYGYTF

d_gene: -
v_gene: TRBV9
j_gene: TRBJ2-1
abundance: -
CDR3nt: TGTGCCAGCAGCCTGCGAAGCTCCTACAATGAGCAGTTCTTC
CDR3aa: CASSLRSSYNEQFF

d_gene: -
v_gene: TRBV7-9
j_gene: TRBJ1-4
abundance: -
CDR3nt: TGTGCCAGCAGCTTCACAGGAAATAATGAAAAACTGTTTTTT
CDR3aa: CASSFTGNNEKLFF

d_gene: -
v_gene: TRBV5-5
j_gene: TRBJ2-5
abundance: -
CDR3nt: TGTGCCAGCAGCCCTAGCAGGGGGGCGGAGACCCAGTACTTC
CDR3aa: CASSPSRGAETQYF

d_gene: -
v_gene: TRBV30
j_gene: TRBJ2-5
abundance: -
CDR3nt: TGTGCCTGCGACCCGCCGCCTTCGCTTGAGACCCAGTACTTC
CDR3aa: CACDPPPSLETQYF

d_gene: TRBD1
v_gene: TRBV4-1
j_gene: TRBJ1-1
abundance: few
CDR3nt: TGCGCCAGCAGCCAAGATCCCGGGACAGGGGGCCGGAACACTGAAGCTTTCTTT
CDR3aa: CASSQDPGTGGRNTEAFF

d_gene: TRBD1
v_gene: TRBV6-5
j_gene: TRBJ1-5
abundance: many
CDR3nt: TGTGCCAGCAGTTGGGGACAGGGGAATCAGCCCCAGCATTTT
CDR3aa: CASSWGQGNQPQHF

d_gene: -
v_gene: TRBV6-2/TRBV6-3
j_gene: TRBJ1-3
abundance: -
CDR3nt: TGTGCCAGCAGTAGCCCGGGACACCCGTTCTCTGGAAACACCATATATTTT
CDR3aa: CASSSPGHPFSGNTIYF

d_gene: -
v_gene: TRBV9
j_gene: TRBJ1-3
abundance: once
CDR3nt: TGTGCCAGCAGCTCCCGTGGGGGGGGCTCGGGTGGAAACACCATATATTTT
CDR3aa: CASSSRGGGSGGNTIYF

d_gene: -
v_gene: TRBV27
j_gene: TRBJ2-5
abundance: -
CDR3nt: TGTGCCAGCAGTCCAGGACAGTCAGGAGAGACCCAGTACTTC
CDR3aa: CASSPGQSGETQYF

d_gene: TRBD1
v_gene: TRBV5-6
j_gene: TRBJ2-1
abundance: -
CDR3nt: TGTGCCAGCAGGGGGGACAGGCCAACCCTTGGGAGCTCCTACAATGAGCAGTTCTTC
CDR3aa: CASRGDRPTLGSSYNEQFF

d_gene: TRBD2
v_gene: TRBV18
j_gene: TRBJ2-1
abundance: -
CDR3nt: TGTGCCAGCTCACCACCGGGTTTGAAGCGGGAAGGGAATGAGCAGTTCTTC
CDR3aa: CASSPPGLKREGNEQFF

d_gene: TRBD1
v_gene: TRBV4-2
j_gene: TRBJ2-5
abundance: -
CDR3nt: TGTGCCAGCAGCCCGGGACAGGGCGGTGAGACCCAGTACTTC
CDR3aa: CASSPGQGGETQYF

d_gene: -
v_gene: TRBV7-2
j_gene: TRBJ2-5
abundance: -
CDR3nt: TGTGCCAGCAGCGCCGGGAGCATCGTAGGGGAGACCCAGTACTTC
CDR3aa: CASSAGSIVGETQYF

d_gene: -
v_gene: TRBV3-1/TRBV3-2
j_gene: TRBJ1-2
abundance: -
CDR3nt: TGTGCCAGCAGCCAAGAGGCCCCCAGGGCCCCTTTCTATGGCTACACCTTC
CDR3aa: CASSQEAPRAPFYGYTF

d_gene: -
v_gene: TRBV29-1
j_gene: TRBJ2-4
abundance: -
CDR3nt: TGCAGCGTTGAGGGCCTAGCCAAAAACATTCAGTACTTC
CDR3aa: CSVEGLAKNIQYF

d_gene: -
v_gene: TRBV2
j_gene: TRBJ1-5
abundance: -
CDR3nt: TGTGCCAGCAGTGAAAGCGGCAGGGCCGGCAATCAGCCCCAGCATTTT
CDR3aa: CASSESGRAGNQPQHF

d_gene: TRBD1
v_gene: TRBV2
j_gene: TRBJ2-6
abundance: -
CDR3nt: TGTGCCAGCAGTTTGGGACAGGGGGCGAGTGGGGCCAACGTCCTGACTTTC
CDR3aa: CASSLGQGASGANVLTF

d_gene: -
v_gene: TRBV27
j_gene: TRBJ2-2
abundance: -
CDR3nt: TGTGCCAGCAGTTTAGACCCGTTGGGAAACACCGGGGAGCTGTTTTTT
CDR3aa: CASSLDPLGNTGELFF

d_gene: -
v_gene: TRBV7-9
j_gene: TRBJ2-3
abundance: -
CDR3nt: TGTGCCAGCAGCTTAGCGGCGGCTGATACGCAGTATTTT
CDR3aa: CASSLAAADTQYF

d_gene: TRBD1
v_gene: TRBV9
j_gene: TRBJ2-2
abundance: few
CDR3nt: TGTGCCAGCAGCGACCCACTGGACAGGAGGATAACCGGGGAGCTGTTTTTT
CDR3aa: CASSDPLDRRITGELFF

d_gene: -
v_gene: TRBV7-9
j_gene: TRBJ2-6
abundance: -
CDR3nt: TGTGCCAGCAGCTTAGCAGTGCCCTCTGGGGCCAACGTCCTGACTTTC
CDR3aa: CASSLAVPSGANVLTF

d_gene: TRBD1
v_gene: TRBV18
j_gene: TRBJ2-7
abundance: -
CDR3nt: TGTGCCAGCTCACCGGGACAGAGCTACGAGCAGTACTTC
CDR3aa: CASSPGQSYEQYF

d_gene: -
v_gene: TRBV3-1/TRBV3-2
j_gene: TRBJ2-1
abundance: -
CDR3nt: TGTGCCAGCAGCTTTAGCGGAAATGAGCAGTTCTTC
CDR3aa: CASSFSGNEQFF

d_gene: TRBD2
v_gene: TRBV20-1
j_gene: TRBJ2-7
abundance: -
CDR3nt: TGCAGTGCTAGTGGGCTTAGCGGGTTCTCCTACGAGCAGTACTTC
CDR3aa: CSASGLSGFSYEQYF

d_gene: -
v_gene: TRBV7-9
j_gene: TRBJ1-6
abundance: -
CDR3nt: TGTGCCAGCAGCTTAGATGCGGATAATTCACCCCTCCACTTT
CDR3aa: CASSLDADNSPLHF

d_gene: TRBD1
v_gene: TRBV5-4
j_gene: TRBJ1-2
abundance: once
CDR3nt: TGTGCCAGCAGCCTGGACAGGACCTTCTATGGCTACACCTTC
CDR3aa: CASSLDRTFYGYTF

d_gene: -
v_gene: TRBV15
j_gene: TRBJ1-1
abundance: many
CDR3nt: TGTGCCACCAGCAGAGGATGGGCAGCGAACACTGAAGCTTTCTTT
CDR3aa: CATSRGWAANTEAFF

d_gene: -
v_gene: TRBV5-4
j_gene: TRBJ2-5
abundance: -
CDR3nt: TGTGCCAGCAGTAGTGGCGGACAACAAGAGACCCAGTACTTC
CDR3aa: CASSSGGQQETQYF

d_gene: TRBD1
v_gene: TRBV5-1
j_gene: TRBJ2-3
abundance: -
CDR3nt: TGCGCCAGCAGGACAGGGGGTGATACAGATACGCAGTATTTT
CDR3aa: CASRTGGDTDTQYF

d_gene: TRBD1
v_gene: TRBV28
j_gene: TRBJ1-1
abundance: -
CDR3nt: TGTGCCAGCACCCCCACAGGGGGCCCATATGAAGCTTTCTTT
CDR3aa: CASTPTGGPYEAFF

d_gene: -
v_gene: TRBV5-1
j_gene: TRBJ2-3
abundance: -
CDR3nt: TGCGCCAGCAGCTTGGTAGGGGTGAGCACAGATACGCAGTATTTT
CDR3aa: CASSLVGVSTDTQYF

d_gene: -
v_gene: TRBV11-2
j_gene: TRBJ2-7
abundance: -
CDR3nt: TGTGCCAGCAGCTTAGTTCCCCCCAGCGGAGCCCTTCAGGAGCAGTACTTC
CDR3aa: CASSLVPPSGALQEQYF

d_gene: -
v_gene: TRBV4-1
j_gene: TRBJ1-1
abundance: -
CDR3nt: TGCGCCAGCAGCCAAGAAGGGACATTGAACACTGAAGCTTTCTTT
CDR3aa: CASSQEGTLNTEAFF

d_gene: -
v_gene: TRBV19
j_gene: TRBJ2-3
abundance: -
CDR3nt: TGTGCCAGTAGTGCGACAGATACGCAGTATTTT
CDR3aa: CASSATDTQYF

d_gene: TRBD1
v_gene: TRBV5-1
j_gene: TRBJ1-5
abundance: -
CDR3nt: TGCGCCAGCAGCCCGGCCGAGGGGGCTGGTCAGCCCCAGCATTTT
CDR3aa: CASSPAEGAGQPQHF

d_gene: TRBD2
v_gene: TRBV9
j_gene: TRBJ2-5
abundance: few
CDR3nt: TGTGCCAGCAGCGGGACTAGCGGGGGCTATGGAGAGACCCAGTACTTC
CDR3aa: CASSGTSGGYGETQYF

d_gene: TRBD2
v_gene: TRBV6-5
j_gene: TRBJ2-5
abundance: -
CDR3nt: TGTGCCAGCAGTACGGGGGGATCGGGGGAGACCCAGTACTTC
CDR3aa: CASSTGGSGETQYF

d_gene: TRBD1
v_gene: TRBV2
j_gene: TRBJ1-1
abundance: -
CDR3nt: TGTGCCAGCAGCCGGGACAGGGAGACTGAAGCTTTCTTT
CDR3aa: CASSRDRETEAFF

d_gene: TRBD1
v_gene: TRBV5-1
j_gene: TRBJ2-2
abundance: -
CDR3nt: TGCGCCAGCAGCCAGACAGGGGGCTACACCGGGGAGCTGTTTTTT
CDR3aa: CASSQTGGYTGELFF

d_gene: -
v_gene: TRBV18
j_gene: TRBJ1-2
abundance: once
CDR3nt: TGTGCCAGCTCCCCGTTCGGAGGGGATGAGGGCTACACCTTC
CDR3aa: CASSPFGGDEGYTF

d_gene: TRBD1
v_gene: TRBV11-3
j_gene: TRBJ2-1
abundance: -
CDR3nt: TGTGCCAGCAGCCTGACAGGGGGCTCCTACAATGAGCAGTTCTTC
CDR3aa: CASSLTGGSYNEQFF

d_gene: -
v_gene: TRBV3-1/TRBV3-2
j_gene: TRBJ1-1
abundance: -
CDR3nt: TGTGCCAGCAGCGAAAACACTGAAGCTTTCTTT
CDR3aa: CASSENTEAFF

d_gene: -
v_gene: TRBV18
j_gene: TRBJ2-2
abundance: -
CDR3nt: TGTGCCAGCTCACCCGTGGGGGTGAACACCGGGGAGCTGTTTTTT
CDR3aa: CASSPVGVNTGELFF

d_gene: TRBD2
v_gene: TRBV3-1/TRBV3-2
j_gene: TRBJ2-1
abundance: -
CDR3nt: TGTGCCAGCAGCCAAGCGGGGACTAGCGGGAGCAATGAGCAGTTCTTC
CDR3aa: CASSQAGTSGSNEQFF

d_gene: TRBD1
v_gene: TRBV29-1
j_gene: TRBJ1-1
abundance: -
CDR3nt: TGCAGCGCCGACCGGGGGACAGGAGGTGAAGCTTTCTTT
CDR3aa: CSADRGTGGEAFF

d_gene: -
v_gene: TRBV27
j_gene: TRBJ2-7
abundance: -
CDR3nt: TGTGCCAGCAGTTCTCCGAGGACTCTTACAAAAATGACCTACGAGCAGTACTTC
CDR3aa: CASSSPRTLTKMTYEQYF